A selection of T cell receptor beta chains follows, all from one sample in a study of human T cells and chemical hapten exposure. TCRdb itself ran the RACE reads through MiXCR, one entry per CDR3 protein. The sample holds fewer than 200,000 distinct CDR3 sequences, 20% to 25% seen once. The sample was whole blood, taken in connection with sensitization to the hapten diphenylcyclopropenone (DPC). Every receptor here comes from a woman in her forties or fifties with alopecia areata. Some clones in this sample may be carry-over from other donors' samples. Both conserved end residues are part of each CDR3. Fields, in order: V gene, CDR3 length, clone size, D gene, J gene, CDR3 DNA, CDR3 protein. A D gene is named only where the DNA matches it firmly. Not every row has a clone size; where given, it reads once, few, many or a size class.

TRBV28	15	-	-	TRBJ2-7	TGTGCCAGCAGTTTGCCCAACGTGGGGGTCTACGAGCAGTACTTC	CASSLPNVGVYEQYF
TRBV28	13	-	-	TRBJ2-2	TGTGCCAGCAAAGTCGGTGGTTCTGGGGAGCTGTTTTTT	CASKVGGSGELFF
TRBV7-9	15	-	TRBD2	TRBJ2-1	TGTGCCAGCAGCTTATCAGCGGGAGGGGTCAATGAGCAGTTCTTC	CASSLSAGGVNEQFF
TRBV19	13	-	-	TRBJ1-2	TGTGCCAGTAGTATAGGAGGGCGGTATGGCTACACCTTC	CASSIGGRYGYTF
TRBV10-3	15	-	TRBD1	TRBJ1-3	TGTGCCATCGGACAGGGGTCCCTCTCTGGAAACACCATATATTTT	CAIGQGSLSGNTIYF
TRBV29-1	12	many	-	TRBJ2-5	TGCAGCGTTGGGGCTTCTCAAGAGACCCAGTACTTC	CSVGASQETQYF
TRBV5-1	17	-	TRBD2	TRBJ2-7	TGCGCCAGCAGCTTGGCCTTCCCCGGGACTAGCGGGAGGGAGCAGTACTTC	CASSLAFPGTSGREQYF
TRBV9	14	-	-	TRBJ2-1	TGTGCCAGCAGCGCAGCAGGGACCTACAATGAGCAGTTCTTC	CASSAAGTYNEQFF
TRBV5-1	16	many	TRBD1	TRBJ2-2	TGCGCCAGCAGCTCATCGGACAGGGGAAACACCGGGGAGCTGTTTTTT	CASSSSDRGNTGELFF
TRBV5-1	12	many	-	TRBJ2-1	TGCGCCAGCAGCCCTACAGTCAATGAGCAGTTCTTC	CASSPTVNEQFF
TRBV29-1	11	few	-	TRBJ2-2	TGCAGCGTTTCCCGAACCGGGGAGCTGTTTTTT	CSVSRTGELFF
TRBV7-9	14	-	-	TRBJ1-3	TGTGCCAGCAGCCGAGGAGATCTTGGAAACACCATATATTTT	CASSRGDLGNTIYF
TRBV7-2	12	-	TRBD1	TRBJ2-5	TGTGCCAGCAGCCTGCTTTTGGGACAGTATGACTTC	CASSLLLGQYDF
TRBV5-1	15	few	TRBD1	TRBJ1-6	TGCGCCAGCAGCTTGCGTGGCCAGGGGGATTCACCCCTCCACTTT	CASSLRGQGDSPLHF
TRBV29-1	14	-	TRBD1	TRBJ1-1	TGCAGCGTTTATCCACAGGGGGCGAACACTGAAGCTTTCTTT	CSVYPQGANTEAFF
TRBV7-9	15	once	TRBD2	TRBJ2-7	TGTGCCAGCAGCGCAGCGGGATTGCTAGGTTACGAGCAGTACTTC	CASSAAGLLGYEQYF
TRBV5-1	16	few	-	TRBJ2-7	TGCGCCAGCAGCTTGAATGGACAGACTCGCCCCTACGAGCAGTACTTC	CASSLNGQTRPYEQYF
TRBV3-1	17	many	-	TRBJ2-6	TGTGCCAGCAGCCATATAACTAGTTCCTCTGGGGCCAACGTCCTGACTTTC	CASSHITSSSGANVLTF
TRBV4-2	15	few	TRBD1	TRBJ1-3	TGTGCCAGCAGCCAAGGACAGGGGCCTGGAAACACCATATATTTT	CASSQGQGPGNTIYF
TRBV10-3	15	-	-	TRBJ2-1	TGTGCCATCAGTGAGTCCAGGACATCGTACAATGAGCAGTTCTTC	CAISESRTSYNEQFF
TRBV11-2	11	-	TRBD2	TRBJ2-1	TGTGCCAGCAGCCCGGGACTAGCTACTTTCTTC	CASSPGLATFF
TRBV6-5	15	-	-	TRBJ2-1	TGTGCCAGCAGCCAACTGGCCCCCACAGACAATGAGCAGTTCTTC	CASSQLAPTDNEQFF
TRBV6-2/TRBV6-3	15	-	TRBD1	TRBJ1-5	TGTGCCAGCAGTTCCTCAGGGGGCAGGGGTCAGCCCCAGCATTTT	CASSSSGGRGQPQHF
TRBV11-2	14	-	-	TRBJ1-1	TGTGCCAGCAGCTTAAACAGGATGAACACTGAAGCTTTCTTT	CASSLNRMNTEAFF
TRBV7-9	13	few	-	TRBJ1-1	TGTGCCAGCAGCCCCCCGGGAAGCACTGAAGCTTTCTTT	CASSPPGSTEAFF
TRBV7-9	13	once	-	TRBJ1-1	TGTGCCAGCAGCTTAATAGGGGGAGTTGAAGCTTTCTTT	CASSLIGGVEAFF
TRBV12-3/TRBV12-4	13	-	-	TRBJ2-7	TGTGCCAGCAGTCCTACACCTTTCTACGAGCAGTACTTC	CASSPTPFYEQYF
TRBV7-8	14	few	-	TRBJ2-7	TGTGCCAGCAGCCCAGGACGGAAATCCTACGAGCAGTACTTC	CASSPGRKSYEQYF
TRBV6-6	15	-	TRBD1	TRBJ2-3	TGTGCCAACAGACCCCCAGGGGGTGAGACAGATACGCAGTATTTT	CANRPPGGETDTQYF
TRBV5-1	14	-	-	TRBJ2-3	TGCGCCAGCAGCCATTTGGGGGTCACAGATACGCAGTATTTT	CASSHLGVTDTQYF
TRBV20-1	13	-	TRBD1	TRBJ1-1	TGCAGTGCCGAAAAGACCGGGACAGGGGAAGCTTTCTTT	CSAEKTGTGEAFF
TRBV5-1	15	-	TRBD2	TRBJ2-7	TGCGCCAGCAGCTTTGGCGGGAGGGCCTCCTACGAGCAGTACTTC	CASSFGGRASYEQYF
TRBV27	15	-	TRBD1	TRBJ2-7	TGTGCCAGCAGGCCAGTCTACAGGGGAACGCGCGAGCAGTACTTC	CASRPVYRGTREQYF
TRBV15	19	-	TRBD2	TRBJ2-1	TGTGCCACCAGCAGAGATCCCGGGTTTACTAGCGGGAGCGGGGATGAGCAGTTCTTC	CATSRDPGFTSGSGDEQFF
TRBV10-3	12	-	-	TRBJ2-3	TGTGCCATCAGTGAGCCTGACGTTCCCGAGTATTTT	CAISEPDVPEYF
TRBV29-1	15	many	TRBD1	TRBJ1-5	TGCAGCGTGGAAGGGACAGGGAAGTGCAATCAGCCCCAGCATTTT	CSVEGTGKCNQPQHF
TRBV6-5	14	-	-	TRBJ2-5	TGTGCCAGCAGTTACTCCTCCCGGGGGGAGACCCAGTACTTC	CASSYSSRGETQYF
TRBV7-9	15	-	-	TRBJ2-1	TGTGCCAGCAGCTTCCGGGACACGGGGGCCGGTGAGCAGTTCTTC	CASSFRDTGAGEQFF
TRBV27	14	few	-	TRBJ1-5	TGTGCCAGCAGTCCCCGGGGGTTATCTCAGCCCCAGCATTTT	CASSPRGLSQPQHF
TRBV12-3/TRBV12-4	14	-	TRBD1	TRBJ2-7	TGTGCCAGCAGTTCGCTGGGACAGGGATACGAGCAGTACTTC	CASSSLGQGYEQYF
TRBV13	14	-	-	TRBJ2-3	TGTGCCAGCAGCTCCGCCGGGGCGGGGGATACGCAGTATTTT	CASSSAGAGDTQYF
TRBV7-9	11	-	-	TRBJ1-1	TGTGCCAGCAGCCTTATCACTGAAGCTTTCTTT	CASSLITEAFF
TRBV7-9	11	-	TRBD1	TRBJ1-1	TGTGCCAGCAGCTTGACAGGGGAAGCTTTCTTT	CASSLTGEAFF
TRBV18	13	few	TRBD1	TRBJ1-2	TGTGCCAGCTCACTTGGGACAGGGAATGGCTACACCTTC	CASSLGTGNGYTF
TRBV20-1	13	few	-	TRBJ2-7	TGCAGTGCTAGAGCCGGCTTTTCCTACGAGCAGTACTTC	CSARAGFSYEQYF